The T cell receptor (beta chain) under discussion was sequenced for a study of cytomegalovirus exposure and HLA in healthy donors (dated by TCRdb to the late 2010s). General notes on the study: An earlier analysis of about 530 of the donors reported under 300 Gb of sequence data and around 120 million unique TCR beta sequences obtained from about 200 million T cells. Every discovery cohort repertoire had been produced on one sequencing platform. HLA typing included class I and class II loci at four-digit resolution. To decide whether each TCR beta V gene segment behaved as functional or pseudogenic, an earlier analysis of fewer than 750 of the donors relied on high-throughput TCR beta sequencing. The study profiled the T cell repertoires of more than 500 subjects by immunosequencing and related them to cytomegalovirus serostatus. The study was designed to test whether signatures of past pathogen exposure could be identified by cataloging public T cell receptors. To predict cytomegalovirus infection status, the study combined high-throughput TCR immunosequencing, statistical association of individual TCRs with disease status, and machine learning. Typing coverage varied by locus: about 629-640 donors for A, B, C, DRB1 and DQB1; roughly 520 for DQA1; about 590 for DPA1; around 490 for DPB1. Of the 300 to 500 genotyped donors, roughly 80% were placed in the genetic ancestry cluster associated with self-reported Caucasian donors. Roughly 5 DR-DQ haplotypes were handled as single units for association and clustering, since linkage in the cohort was strong. To study patterns of TCR occurrence, a later analysis re-analyzed previously published TCR beta repertoires from 600 to 750 donors and added high-resolution HLA genotyping. About 300 gigabases of sequencing data and approximately 84 million unique TCR sequences were included in an early release covering roughly 600 HLA-typed donors. Among 300 to 500 genotyped donors of the cohort, an average of approximately 220,000 unique TCR beta nucleotide sequences was sequenced per donor, of which roughly 17% were non-productive. A later genetic analysis took genome-wide SNP genotypes for about 55% of the roughly 670 donors and used that subset as a discovery cohort. Donor age, sex, ethnicity and CMV serostatus were compiled alongside the repertoire data. In addition to the first cohort of roughly 700 subjects, a separate validation cohort of 120 different subjects was used. Rather than drawing on any new phenotypic data, the later analysis identified candidate immune exposures from TCR beta sequences and the way those sequences occurred across donors.

Points the paper makes about the study in general: In a later analysis, HLA-associated TCR beta chains were found to be more clonally expanded and to have lower generation probabilities than equally common non-associated chains. A later analysis reported that several top co-occurrence clusters appeared linked to parvovirus B19, influenza, CMV and Epstein-Barr virus. An earlier analysis of around 600 of the donors showed that most TCR beta V segments appeared in productive rearrangements either about 87% or about 30% of the time, which broadly matched IMGT annotations. Some IMGT-functional V segments, including TRBV6-2 and TRBV6-3, could not be told apart with the 87-base-pair reads, so those segments were excluded. The presence/absence analyses assumed that sequencing depth was roughly uniform across donors, and that assumption may not be true. A later analysis found that most CMV-associated TCR beta chains appeared HLA-restricted, with HLA associations seemingly driven largely by CMV exposure. A later analysis associated about 17,000 TCR beta sequences with specific HLA alleles at a false discovery rate of 0.05. A further reported finding was that TCR beta sequences accurately predicted the HLA-A and HLA-B alleles for most subjects in the first cohort. It was suggested by the authors that the approach could potentially be generalized to other disease states and immunological phenotypes. For the cohort, immune exposure information was limited to CMV serostatus. Correlated functional status among segregating V segments might be attributable to linkage disequilibrium, but an unknown experimental factor could not be ruled out. A later genetic analysis reported fewer N-insertions in productive TCRs among donors in an Asian-associated ancestry cluster than the roughly 640-donor mean. In vitro tests confirmed that three of the cytomegalovirus-associated TCR beta chains recognize cytomegalovirus antigens. In both the original and validation cohorts, the classifier was reported to diagnose cytomegalovirus status with high specificity and sensitivity. In a later analysis, the rate of TCR association differed among HLA loci, with DRB1 alleles having the most associated TCRs and HLA-C alleles having the fewest. HLA typing was unavailable for some donors at each locus, so association tests used only the typed subset. Approximately 16 rarely observed V segments, including chromosome 9 orphons, were excluded from the earlier analysis of just under 600 of the donors because counts were too low. This cohort had only TCR beta chains sequenced, and the lack of alpha or paired-chain data limited which features could be detected. Most TCR sequences were seen in very few donors, while some public TCRs were found in many individuals. In a later genetic analysis, a missense DCLRE1C variant was associated with V-gene and J-gene trimming of TCR beta chains, and the association was replicated in an independent cohort. Strong co-occurrence of HLA alleles, especially DR and DQ, made assigning TCR associations to individual alleles difficult. A cluster of highly shared sequence variants was judged likely to be a technical artifact of the sequencing pipeline. A total of roughly 160 TCR beta chains were listed by the study as associated with cytomegalovirus.

V is cut back by 7 bases and J by 0 bases, with 4 bases in the junction unmatched. Taken from cysteine to phenylalanine, the CDR3 has 13 residues. Only the CDR3 part of the read is kept: 39 bases, read in frame from the first base. CDR1 and CDR2 are read off the germline V gene as SQVTM and ANQGSEA. The method behind the library was the immunoSEQ multiplex PCR assay. For the multiplex PCR, a mixture combining 60 forward primers for TCR Vbeta segments and 13 reverse primers for TCR Jbeta segments was used. A multiplex PCR assay on genomic DNA amplified the CDR3 region of rearranged TCR beta genes. The amplified TCR beta libraries were sequenced on the Illumina HiSeq System as 87-base-pair reads. Per the source publication's procedure: A later analysis tallied around 82 million unique TCR beta chains across the 550 to 850 repertoires, and approximately 11 million of those chains were shared by two or more donors. To remove PCR and sequencing errors, raw reads were error-corrected and collapsed into unique sequences using a nearest-neighbor algorithm that merged closely related sequences. Alignment of CDR3 sequences to IMGT reference sequences was used to assign V, D and J gene segments. For a sequence to be retained, a match of at least six nucleotides was required to both a V gene segment and a J gene segment. Rearrangements were classified as productive when the CDR3 lacked stop codons and remained in frame with V and J, and all other rearrangements were classified as non-productive. CDR3 was defined by IMGT convention, running from the second conserved V-encoded cysteine to the conserved J-encoded phenylalanine. Sequences without an unambiguous match to a single V gene segment were excluded from the earlier analysis of several hundred of the donors. In an earlier analysis of approximately 550 of the donors, V segments were called functional above 56.7% productive rearrangements and were called segregating when the between-donor standard deviation exceeded 5%. To diagnose cytomegalovirus status from the catalog of TCR beta chain sequences, a statistical classification framework was built. In a later analysis, V and J genes were assigned by comparing TCR nucleotide sequences against IMGT/GENE-DB human TR gene sequences. In a later analysis, CDR3 sequences and most-parsimonious VDJ recombination scenarios were assigned using the TCRdist pipeline. In a later analysis, every TCR beta chain was defined by the combination of its CDR3 amino acid sequence and its V-gene family, and reads without a unique V-gene family were dropped. A later analysis removed roughly 590 highly shared, low-generation-probability nucleotide sequences to deal with suspected cross-contamination and a sequencing artifact. In a later analysis, a clonal expansion index was calculated for each public chain from normalized within-repertoire ranks of inferred template counts. In a later analysis, generation probabilities were computed with a VDJ recombination model fitted to out-of-frame rearrangements, and the resulting probabilities were checked against IGoR. In a later analysis, hypergeometric tests were used to score TCR-TCR, TCR-HLA and TCR-CMV co-occurrence, with a repertoire-size bias correction applied to TCR pairs. In a later analysis, false discovery rates were estimated by permuting HLA or CMV assignments 20 times. In a later analysis, co-occurring TCRs were grouped with DBSCAN, and TCRdist sequence similarity was added when clustering was performed within HLA-allele-positive subsets. Repertoires with fewer than 30,000 or more than 120,000 public chains were left out of co-occurrence clustering, as were a few repertoires with anomalous nucleotide sharing. TCRdb holds this immuneACCESS table with in-frame rearrangements only. Some clones are missing; in checked studies, unresolved V genes explain under half, and the rest has no known cause. Clone size and the V and J calls come from that table; the DNA yielded D and trimming. The sample data list 140,000 to 150,000 clones, and around a tenth of these were observed just once. Together, the top ten hold approximately 1.9% of the sample.

The cohort comprised fewer than 700 healthy bone marrow donors. At the time of sampling, all cohort members were nominally healthy, though unrecorded immune exposures were likely present. The donor tested CMV seronegative, placing the donor among the 350 or so seronegative members of the cohort. A peripheral blood sample was collected from each donor, and TCR beta sequencing was performed on peripheral blood mononuclear cells. The Qiagen DNeasy Blood Extraction Kit was used to extract genomic DNA from the blood cell samples. The sample holds a few counts of this clone. What antigen it recognizes has not been identified. No per-base quality is available; no much larger clone lies one base away.

The V gene is TRBV29-1 and the J gene is TRBJ2-3; TRBD2 fits 7 bases in the junction. This sequence was found in a man between 50 and 59 years old in good health and CMV-seronegative. What was sequenced was PBMCs. This receptor carries the CDR3 CSELAASTDTQYF. The sequence in DNA is TGCAGCGAGCTAGCGGCTAGCACAGATACGCAGTATTTT.